The 15 T cell receptor beta chains presented below share a single source sample, sequenced in a study of blood T cell repertoires in COVID-19. TCRdb keeps only in-frame clones here, not all; method: immunoSEQ multiplex PCR. The repertoire holds approximately 30,000 clones, with about 91% as singletons. Sequenced sample: peripheral blood. Receptors were obtained from a human donor with active COVID-19. The donor label of this sample is uncertain.

This chain uses TRBV2 with TRBJ2-5; 9 positions agree with TRBD1. CDR1 and CDR2 from the germline V gene are SNHLY and FYNNEI. The CDR3 is made up of 13 amino acids. Trimming took 7 bases from V and 5 from J; bases not matched to a gene: 5. The CDR3 coding sequence is TGTGCCAGCACGGGACAGGGTGGGGAGACCCAGTACTTC. It yields the protein CASTGQGGETQYF. Full variable domain (remainder filled in from reference TRBV2 and TRBJ2-5): EPEVTQTPSHQVTQMGQEVILRCVPISNHLYFYWYRQILGQKVEFLVSFYNNEISEKSEIFDDQFSVERPDGSNFTLKIRSTKLEDSAMYFCASTGQGGETQYFGPGTRLLVL.

The chain links TRBV28 to TRBJ2-7, with 7 bases that match TRBD1. The V segment lost 4 bases and the J segment 4 bases; nucleotides outside the gene matches: 7. Germline V lookup: CDR1 MDHEN, CDR2 SYDVKM. The CDR3 is made up of 14 amino acids. CDR3: CASSSDRVRYEQYF. The CDR3, as DNA: TGTGCCAGCAGTTCAGACAGGGTAAGGTACGAGCAGTACTTC.

The CDR3 DNA is TGTGCCAGCAGTTCTCCGGGACAGGGCAAAAATGAAGCTTTCTTT. Translation: CASSSPGQGKNEAFF. The V and J genes are TRBV6-1 and TRBJ1-1, with 9 positions matching TRBD1. This CDR3 is built from 15 residues. Germline V CDR1 and CDR2: MNHNS, SASEGT. The V and J ends lost 5 bases and 7 bases, in that order; junction bases with no gene match: 11.

The chain has TRBV5-1 and TRBJ2-2; 9 bases align to TRBD2. V gave up 4 bases and J gave up 2 bases; unmatched junction bases: 6. Germline V lookup: CDR1 SGHRS, CDR2 YFSETQ. This CDR3 contains 16 residues. This CDR3 reads CASSAGLAANTGELFF. CDR3 bases: TGCGCCAGCAGCGCGGGACTAGCAGCAAACACCGGGGAGCTGTTTTTT.

The chain couples TRBV4-2 to TRBJ1-1; 10 nucleotides agree with TRBD1. The CDR3 length is 15 residues. The V gene's germline CDR1 is LGHNA and CDR2 YNFKEQ. Losses at the gene ends were 5 bases for V and 7 bases for J; bases not matched to a gene: 10. CDR3 sequence reads: CASSGWDRGVIEAFF. Here the CDR3 DNA reads TGTGCCAGCAGCGGCTGGGACAGGGGCGTCATTGAAGCTTTCTTT.

This chain connects TRBV5-1 to TRBJ1-4, with D possibly matching TRBD1 (6 bases). This CDR3 spans 16 amino acids. Germline CDR1 and CDR2: SGHRS and YFSETQ. Deletions cut 0 bases from V and 5 bases from J, with 14 bases between. CDR3 sequence: CASSLDGGRANEKLFF. The CDR3 nucleotides are TGCGCCAGCAGCTTGGACGGGGGGCGCGCAAATGAAAAACTGTTTTTT.

The chain links TRBV4-2 to TRBJ1-2; 7 positions agree with TRBD1. V gave up 3 bases and J gave up 2 bases; unmatched junction bases: 9. This CDR3 is 16 amino acids long. The germline CDR1 and CDR2 sequences are LGHNA and YNFKEQ. CDR3 bases: TGTGCCAGCAGCCAGCCAGGGACCAGGGGGAACTATGGCTACACCTTC. Translated: CASSQPGTRGNYGYTF.

The gene calls are TRBV4-2 and TRBJ1-1; a weak D match, TRBD1 (6 bases). CDR1 and CDR2 (germline): LGHNA, YNFKEQ. This CDR3 has 15 residues. The V end was cut by 2 bases, the J end by 5 bases, with 15 bases between. Here the CDR3 DNA reads TGTGCCAGCAGCCAACACTCAGGGGCAGGGACTGAAGCTTTCTTT. This translates into CASSQHSGAGTEAFF.

The gene calls are TRBV5-1 and TRBJ2-3, with 9 nucleotides matching TRBD2. J gave up 2 bases and V 7 bases, and 14 bases lay outside the gene matches. From germline, CDR1 is SGHRS and CDR2 YFSETQ. The CDR3 contains 17 residues. CDR3 residues: CASRPGRGRAFTDTQYF. The CDR3 coding sequence is TGCGCCAGCCGTCCAGGCCGCGGGAGGGCCTTCACAGATACGCAGTATTTT.

V usage is TRBV4-2 and J usage is TRBJ1-3; D unresolved. Germline CDR1 is LGHNA and CDR2 is YNFKEQ. CDR3 length: 16 residues. Trimming took off 0 bases at V and 0 bases at J, with 9 bases between the two ends. The CDR3: CASSQEELNSGNTIYF. CDR3 DNA sequence: TGTGCCAGCAGCCAAGAGGAGTTAAACTCTGGAAACACCATATATTTT.

This clone was found once. The chain is built from TRBV4-2 and TRBJ2-7; D unresolved. The CDR3 totals 14 residues. Trimming stripped 4 bases from V and 0 bases from J, with 10 bases between. The V gene's germline CDR1 is LGHNA and CDR2 YNFKEQ. CDR3: CASSPSDSSYEQYF. Here the CDR3 DNA reads TGTGCCAGCAGCCCATCCGATAGCTCCTACGAGCAGTACTTC.

V and J are TRBV7-8 and TRBJ2-6, with TRBD2 identical over 14 bases. This CDR3 has 19 amino acids. The J segment lost 0 bases and the V segment lost 5 bases, leaving 6 bases of the junction unmatched. Germline V gene data show CDR1 as SGHVS and CDR2 as FQNEAQ. The CDR3 reads CASSIRTSGGFSGANVLTF. CDR3 DNA sequence: TGTGCCAGCAGCATAAGGACTAGCGGGGGGTTCTCTGGGGCCAACGTCCTGACTTTC.

The rearrangement uses TRBV3-1 (or the pseudogene TRBV3-2) and TRBJ1-1; no firm D call. Germline V gene sequence: CDR1 LGHDT, CDR2 YNNKEL (reference sequence). This CDR3 is built from 14 residues. V dropped 1 base and J dropped 3 bases, with 9 bases sitting between them. The CDR3 sequence is CASSQAGSDTEAFF. As DNA, the CDR3 is TGTGCCAGCAGCCAAGCAGGCTCGGACACTGAAGCTTTCTTT.

The chain is built from TRBV12-5 and TRBJ2-1; TRBD2 matches at 11 bases. With V trimmed by 6 bases and J by 9 bases, 7 bases remained unmatched. The CDR3 spans 14 residues. In germline, CDR1 is LGHNT, CDR2 FRNRAP. The CDR3, as DNA: TGTGCTAGTGGACCCTCAGGACTAGCGGGTGAGCAGTTCTTC. Its protein product is CASGPSGLAGEQFF.

This clone was found once. The chain recombines TRBV27 with TRBJ2-5; 12 nucleotides agree with TRBD2. The CDR3 is 16 residues long. J gave up 5 bases and V 5 bases, and 9 bases lay outside the gene matches. CDR1 MNHEY and CDR2 SMNVEV come from the germline V gene (reference sequence). The CDR3 DNA is TGTGCCAGCAGTAGGGCTAGCGGGGGGGCCGCGGAGACCCAGTACTTC. Amino acids: CASSRASGGAAETQYF.